This T cell receptor beta chain was obtained from a study of neurological immune-mediated disorders. Study-wide points: The greatest degree of TCR clonal expansion was observed in HTLV-1-associated myelopathy, with the lowest in multiple sclerosis, below that of healthy controls. Because no CDR3 amino acid sequences were shared across subjects by expanded clones, private repertoires were suggested in all groups.

The CDR3 loop spans 14 amino acids. Trimming removed 4 bases at V and 1 base at J, with 14 bases between. The germline V gene encodes CDR1 DFQATT and CDR2 SNEGSKA (reference sequence). In this sample, this clonotype turned up many times. Its target is not known. The sorted-subset TCR libraries were prepared using 750,000 to 1,000,000 CD4+ or CD8+ T cells as the starting material. cDNA synthesis was performed by 5'RACE with 10-nucleotide random UMIs. TCRdb reprocessed the 5' RACE reads via MiXCR and lists one record per CDR3 protein. The sample lists 30,000 to 50,000 distinct CDR3 sequences, 6.5% to 8.5% occurring once.

V gene TRBV20-1 combines with J gene TRBJ2-7; the D call may be TRBD1 or TRBD2 (5 bases each). This TCR was recovered from a man aged 45-65 years in good health. Material: CD4+ T cells from blood. CDR3 sequence reads: CSAIRDVSSYEQYF. Here the CDR3 DNA reads TGCAGTGCTATCCGGGACGTAAGTTCCTACGAGCAGTACTTC.